Below, one T cell receptor beta chain is given with its context. Its matching antigen is unknown. The sample is drawn from a study of T cell responses to AZD1222 COVID-19 vaccine. Study conclusions and caveats: Spike was spanned by vaccine-associated CD4 TCRs, which were dominant at 160-218 and 743-854. Unmutated variant regions are reportedly targeted by nearly half of spike-specific TCRs. Clonal diversity was possibly underestimated, and the donors were mostly white British, with more females.

Trimming took off 4 bases at V and 5 bases at J, with 9 bases between the two ends. This CDR3 comprises 13 residues. Germline-derived CDR1 and CDR2 are SNHLY and FYNNEI. The table came from immunoSEQ multiplex PCR; TCRdb's copy has only in-frame clones and leaves some out. The sample has about 120,000 clones; about 85% are singletons. The TCR sequence derives from an adult in good health. The sequencing used peripheral blood, collected on day 0 of AZD1222 vaccination. J is TRBJ1-5 and V is TRBV2, with D uncertain. This chain's CDR3 is CASSVEDDQPQHF. Written as DNA, the CDR3 is TGTGCCAGCAGTGTTGAGGACGATCAGCCCCAGCATTTT.